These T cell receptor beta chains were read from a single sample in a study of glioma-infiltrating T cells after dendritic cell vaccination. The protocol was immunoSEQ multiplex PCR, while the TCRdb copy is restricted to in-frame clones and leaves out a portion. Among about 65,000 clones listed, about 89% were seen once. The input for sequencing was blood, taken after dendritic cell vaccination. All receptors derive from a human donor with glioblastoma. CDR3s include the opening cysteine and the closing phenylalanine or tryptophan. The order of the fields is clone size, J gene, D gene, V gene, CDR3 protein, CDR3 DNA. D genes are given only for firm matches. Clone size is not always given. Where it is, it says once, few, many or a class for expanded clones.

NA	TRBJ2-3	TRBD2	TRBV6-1	CASRGSGSFTDTQYF	TGTGCCAGCAGGGGGAGCGGGAGTTTCACAGATACGCAGTATTTT
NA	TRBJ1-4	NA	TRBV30	CAWMGKESAREKLFF	TGTGCCTGGATGGGTAAAGAGAGTGCGCGGGAAAAACTGTTTTTT
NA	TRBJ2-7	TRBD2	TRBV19	CASSIVLAGPTSYEQYF	TGTGCCAGTAGTATAGTTCTAGCGGGACCCACCTCCTACGAGCAGTACTTC
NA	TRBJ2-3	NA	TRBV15	CATSSPDTDTQYF	TGTGCCACCAGCAGCCCAGACACAGATACGCAGTATTTT
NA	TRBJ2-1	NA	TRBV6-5	CASSLVGLNPNEQFF	TGTGCCAGCAGCCTCGTGGGGCTTAATCCCAATGAGCAGTTCTTC
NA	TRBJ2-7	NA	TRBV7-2	CASSPDRSYEQYF	TGTGCCAGCAGCCCGGACAGATCCTACGAGCAGTACTTC
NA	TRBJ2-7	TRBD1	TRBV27	CASSFDGQVGDEQYF	TGTGCCAGCAGTTTTGATGGACAGGTGGGCGACGAGCAGTACTTC
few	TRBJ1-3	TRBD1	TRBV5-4	CASSTSGGDRNGNTIYF	TGTGCCAGCAGCACCTCCGGAGGGGACAGGAACGGAAACACCATATATTTT
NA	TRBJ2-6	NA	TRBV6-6	CATLKAGGSGANVLTF	TGTGCCACACTTAAAGCAGGAGGGTCGGGGGCCAACGTCCTGACTTTC
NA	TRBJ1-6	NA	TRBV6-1	CASETGGLGNSPLHF	TGTGCCAGCGAGACGGGGGGCTTGGGTAATTCCCCCCTCCACTTT
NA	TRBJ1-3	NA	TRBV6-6	CASRGAGGLGNTIYF	TGTGCCAGCAGGGGGGCCGGGGGGCTCGGAAACACCATATATTTT
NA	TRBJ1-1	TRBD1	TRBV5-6	CASSPGQGRVEAFF	TGTGCCAGCAGCCCGGGACAGGGAAGGGTTGAAGCTTTCTTT
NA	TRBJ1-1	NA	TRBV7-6	CASSVKTGANTEAFF	TGTGCCAGCAGCGTAAAGACAGGAGCGAACACTGAAGCTTTCTTT
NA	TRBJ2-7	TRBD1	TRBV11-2	CASRGTDYEQYF	TGTGCCAGCAGGGGGACAGACTACGAGCAGTACTTC
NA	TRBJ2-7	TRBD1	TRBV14	CASSPMRQGVYEQYF	TGTGCCAGCAGCCCTATGCGACAGGGGGTCTACGAGCAGTACTTC
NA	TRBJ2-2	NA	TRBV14	CASKSLRDTGELFF	TGTGCCAGCAAGTCTTTGCGAGACACCGGGGAGCTGTTTTTT
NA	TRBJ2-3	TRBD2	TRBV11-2	CASSSIAGTTDTQYF	TGTGCCAGCAGCTCTATAGCGGGGACCACAGATACGCAGTATTTT
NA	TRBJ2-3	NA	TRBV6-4	CASSVADTQYF	TGTGCCAGCAGTGTAGCGGATACGCAGTATTTT
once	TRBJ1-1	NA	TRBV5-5	CASSLVPPEKNTEAFF	TGTGCCAGCAGCTTGGTTCCACCAGAAAAGAACACTGAAGCTTTCTTT
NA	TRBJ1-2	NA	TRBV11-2	CASSSMVEKSRGGYTF	TGTGCCAGCAGCTCTATGGTAGAGAAAAGTAGGGGGGGCTACACCTTC
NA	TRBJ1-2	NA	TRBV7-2	CASSSGGGEYGYTF	TGTGCCAGCAGCTCGGGAGGTGGGGAATATGGCTACACCTTC
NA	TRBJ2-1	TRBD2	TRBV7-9	CASSLGTSGRQYNEQFF	TGTGCCAGCAGCTTAGGGACTAGCGGGAGACAGTACAATGAGCAGTTCTTC
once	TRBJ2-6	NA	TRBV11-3	CASSLVSSGGANVLTF	TGTGCCAGCAGCTTAGTCTCCTCGGGTGGGGCCAACGTCCTGACTTTC